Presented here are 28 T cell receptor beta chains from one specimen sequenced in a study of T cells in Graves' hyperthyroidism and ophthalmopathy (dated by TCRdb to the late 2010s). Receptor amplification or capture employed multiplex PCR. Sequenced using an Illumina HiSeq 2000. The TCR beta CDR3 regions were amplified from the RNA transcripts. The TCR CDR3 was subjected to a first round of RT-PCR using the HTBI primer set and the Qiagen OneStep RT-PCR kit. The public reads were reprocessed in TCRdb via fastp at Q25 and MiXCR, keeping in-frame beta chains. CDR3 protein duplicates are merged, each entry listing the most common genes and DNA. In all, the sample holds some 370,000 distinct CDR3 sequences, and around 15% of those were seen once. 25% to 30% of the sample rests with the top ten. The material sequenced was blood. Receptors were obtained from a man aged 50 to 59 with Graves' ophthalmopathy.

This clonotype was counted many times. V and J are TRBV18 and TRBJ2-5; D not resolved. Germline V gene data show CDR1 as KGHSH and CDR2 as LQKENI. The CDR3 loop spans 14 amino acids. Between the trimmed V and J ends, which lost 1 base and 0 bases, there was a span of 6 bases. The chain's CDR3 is CASSPLGYQETQYF. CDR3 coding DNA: TGTGCCAGCTCACCACTAGGATACCAAGAGACCCAGTACTTC.

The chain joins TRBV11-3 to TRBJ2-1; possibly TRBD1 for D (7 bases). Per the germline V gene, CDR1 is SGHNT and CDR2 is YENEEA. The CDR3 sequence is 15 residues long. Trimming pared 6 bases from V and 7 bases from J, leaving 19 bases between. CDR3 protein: CASSEVGRGVNEQFF. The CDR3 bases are TGTGCCAGCAGTGAAGTCGGCAGGGGGGTTAATGAGCAGTTCTTC.

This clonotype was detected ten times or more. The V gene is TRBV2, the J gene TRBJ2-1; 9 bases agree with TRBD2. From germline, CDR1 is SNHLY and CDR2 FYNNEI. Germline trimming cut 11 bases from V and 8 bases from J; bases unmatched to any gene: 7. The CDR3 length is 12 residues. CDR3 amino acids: CAGGRASHEQFF. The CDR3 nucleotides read TGTGCCGGCGGGAGGGCCAGCCATGAGCAGTTCTTC.

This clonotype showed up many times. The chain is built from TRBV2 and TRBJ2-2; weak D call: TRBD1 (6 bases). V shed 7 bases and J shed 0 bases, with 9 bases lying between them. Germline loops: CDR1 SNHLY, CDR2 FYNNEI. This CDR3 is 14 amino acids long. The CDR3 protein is CASTGTPNTGELFF. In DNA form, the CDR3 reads TGTGCCAGCACGGGGACACCGAACACCGGGGAGCTGTTTTTT. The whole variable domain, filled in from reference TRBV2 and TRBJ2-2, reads EPEVTQTPSHQVTQMGQEVILRCVPISNHLYFYWYRQILGQKVEFLVSFYNNEISEKSEIFDDQFSVERPDGSNFTLKIRSTKLEDSAMYFCASTGTPNTGELFFGEGSRLTVL.

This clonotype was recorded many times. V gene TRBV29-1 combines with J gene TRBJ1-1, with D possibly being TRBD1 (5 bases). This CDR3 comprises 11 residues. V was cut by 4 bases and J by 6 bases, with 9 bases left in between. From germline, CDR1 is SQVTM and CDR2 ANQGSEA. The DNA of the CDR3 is TGCAGCGTTGCCAAAGGGGCTGAAGCTTTCTTT. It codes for CSVAKGAEAFF.

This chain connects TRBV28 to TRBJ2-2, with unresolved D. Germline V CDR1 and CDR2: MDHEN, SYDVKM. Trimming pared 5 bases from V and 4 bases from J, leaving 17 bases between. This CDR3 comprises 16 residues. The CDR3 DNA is TGTGCCAGCAGTCTCCCGGGCAGGAGAGTCACCGGGGAGCTGTTTTTT. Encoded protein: CASSLPGRRVTGELFF. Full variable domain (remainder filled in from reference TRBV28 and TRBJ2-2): DVKVTQSSRYLVKRTGEKVFLECVQDMDHENMFWYRQDPGLGLRLIYFSYDVKMKEKGDIPEGYSVSREKKERFSLILESASTNQTSMYLCASSLPGRRVTGELFFGEGSRLTVL.

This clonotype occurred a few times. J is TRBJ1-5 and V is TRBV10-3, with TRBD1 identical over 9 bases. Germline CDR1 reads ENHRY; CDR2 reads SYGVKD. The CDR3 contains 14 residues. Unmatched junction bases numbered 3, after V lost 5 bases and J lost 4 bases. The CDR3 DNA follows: TGTGCCATCAGTACAGGGGGCTCAAATCAGCCCCAGCATTTT. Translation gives CAISTGGSNQPQHF.

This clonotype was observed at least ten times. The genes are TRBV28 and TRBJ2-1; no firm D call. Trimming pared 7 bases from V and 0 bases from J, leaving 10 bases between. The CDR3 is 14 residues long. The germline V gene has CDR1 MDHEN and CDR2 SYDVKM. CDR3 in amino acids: CASNLPSSYNEQFF. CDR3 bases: TGTGCCAGCAACTTACCGAGCTCCTACAATGAGCAGTTCTTC.

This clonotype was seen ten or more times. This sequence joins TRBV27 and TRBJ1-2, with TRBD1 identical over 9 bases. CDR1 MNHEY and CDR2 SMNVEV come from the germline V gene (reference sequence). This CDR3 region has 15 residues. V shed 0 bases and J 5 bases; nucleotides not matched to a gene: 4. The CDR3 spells CASSLSMGQGYGYTF. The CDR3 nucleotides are TGTGCCAGCAGTTTATCGATGGGACAGGGTTATGGCTACACCTTC.

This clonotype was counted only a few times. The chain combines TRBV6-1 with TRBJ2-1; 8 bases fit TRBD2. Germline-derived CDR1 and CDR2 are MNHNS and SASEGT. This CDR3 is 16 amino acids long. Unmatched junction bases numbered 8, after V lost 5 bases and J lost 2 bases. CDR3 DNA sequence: TGTGCCAGCAGTCCCTTGGGGACTAGGGCCTACAATGAGCAGTTCTTC. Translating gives CASSPLGTRAYNEQFF.

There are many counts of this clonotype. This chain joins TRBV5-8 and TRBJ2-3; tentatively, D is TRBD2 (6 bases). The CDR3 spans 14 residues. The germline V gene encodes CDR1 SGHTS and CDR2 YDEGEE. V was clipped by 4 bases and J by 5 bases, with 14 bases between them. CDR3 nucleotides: TGTGCCAGCAGCCCTCTAGGAGGGGTAGATACGCAGTATTTT. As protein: CASSPLGGVDTQYF. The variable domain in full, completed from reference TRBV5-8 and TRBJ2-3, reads EAGVTQSPTHLIKTRGQQATLRCSPISGHTSVYWYQQALGLGLQFLLWYDEGEERNRGNFPPRFSGRQFPNYSSELNVNALELEDSALYLCASSPLGGVDTQYFGPGTRLTVL.

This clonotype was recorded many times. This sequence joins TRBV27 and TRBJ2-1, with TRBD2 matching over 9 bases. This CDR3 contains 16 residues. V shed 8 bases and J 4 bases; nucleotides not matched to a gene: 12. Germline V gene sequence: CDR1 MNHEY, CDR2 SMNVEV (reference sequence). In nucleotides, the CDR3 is TGTGCCAGCGTACAGGAGGCGGGAGGGCCTTACAATGAGCAGTTCTTC. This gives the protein CASVQEAGGPYNEQFF.

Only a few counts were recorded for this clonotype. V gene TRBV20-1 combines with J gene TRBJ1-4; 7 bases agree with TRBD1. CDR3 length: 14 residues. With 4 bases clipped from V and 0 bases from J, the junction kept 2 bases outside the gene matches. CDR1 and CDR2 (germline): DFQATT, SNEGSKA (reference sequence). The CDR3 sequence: CSAKGASTNEKLFF. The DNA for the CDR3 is TGCAGTGCTAAGGGGGCGTCAACTAATGAAAAACTGTTTTTT.

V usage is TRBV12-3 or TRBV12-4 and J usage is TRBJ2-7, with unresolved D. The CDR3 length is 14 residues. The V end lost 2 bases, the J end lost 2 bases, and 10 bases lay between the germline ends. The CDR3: CASSLLARTYEQYF. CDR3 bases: TGTGCCAGCAGTTTATTGGCCAGGACCTACGAGCAGTACTTC.

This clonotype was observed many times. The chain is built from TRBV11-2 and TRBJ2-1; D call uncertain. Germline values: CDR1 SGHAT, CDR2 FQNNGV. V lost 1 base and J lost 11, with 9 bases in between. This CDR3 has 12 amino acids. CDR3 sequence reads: CASSLVGRKQFF. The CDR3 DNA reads TGTGCCAGCAGCTTAGTTGGTCGAAAGCAGTTCTTC. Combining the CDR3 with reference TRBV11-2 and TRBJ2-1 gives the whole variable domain EAGVAQSPRYKIIEKRQSVAFWCNPISGHATLYWYQQILGQGPKLLIQFQNNGVVDDSQLPKDRFSAERLKGVDSTLKIQPAKLEDSAVYLCASSLVGRKQFFGPGTRLTVL.

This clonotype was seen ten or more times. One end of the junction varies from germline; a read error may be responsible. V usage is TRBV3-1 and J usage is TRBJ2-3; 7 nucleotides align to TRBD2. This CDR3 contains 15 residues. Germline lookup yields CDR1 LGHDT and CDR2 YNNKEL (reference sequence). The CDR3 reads CASSASGAGPDTQYF. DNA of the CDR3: TGTGCCAGCAGCGCCTCAGGAGCGGGACCAGACACGCAGTATTTT.

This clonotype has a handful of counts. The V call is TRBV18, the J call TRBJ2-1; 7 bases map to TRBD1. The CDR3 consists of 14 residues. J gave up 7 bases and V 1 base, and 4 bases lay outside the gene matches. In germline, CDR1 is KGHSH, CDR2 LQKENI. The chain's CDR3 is CASSPQKQGNEQFF. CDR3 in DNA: TGTGCCAGCTCACCACAAAAACAGGGGAATGAGCAGTTCTTC.

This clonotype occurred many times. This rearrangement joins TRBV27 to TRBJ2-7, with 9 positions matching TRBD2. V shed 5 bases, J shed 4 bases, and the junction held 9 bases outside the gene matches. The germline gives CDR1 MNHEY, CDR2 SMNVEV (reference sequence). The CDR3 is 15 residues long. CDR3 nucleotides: TGTGCCAGCAGTCCAGCGGGGGGCTTAGAGTACGAGCAGTACTTC. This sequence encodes CASSPAGGLEYEQYF.

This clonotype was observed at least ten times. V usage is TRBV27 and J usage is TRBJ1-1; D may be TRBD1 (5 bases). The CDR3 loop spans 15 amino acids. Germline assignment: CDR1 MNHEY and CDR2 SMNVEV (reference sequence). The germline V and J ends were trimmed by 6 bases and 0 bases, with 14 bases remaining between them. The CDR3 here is CASSFSTAMNTEAFF. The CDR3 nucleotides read TGTGCCAGCAGCTTTTCGACAGCGATGAACACTGAAGCTTTCTTT.

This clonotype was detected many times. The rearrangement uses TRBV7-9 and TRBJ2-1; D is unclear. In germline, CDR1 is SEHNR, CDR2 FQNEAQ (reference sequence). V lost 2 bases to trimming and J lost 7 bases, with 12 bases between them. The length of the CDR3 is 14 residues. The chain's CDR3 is CASSLLTPVNEQFF. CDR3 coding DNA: TGTGCCAGCAGCTTACTGACTCCCGTAAATGAGCAGTTCTTC.

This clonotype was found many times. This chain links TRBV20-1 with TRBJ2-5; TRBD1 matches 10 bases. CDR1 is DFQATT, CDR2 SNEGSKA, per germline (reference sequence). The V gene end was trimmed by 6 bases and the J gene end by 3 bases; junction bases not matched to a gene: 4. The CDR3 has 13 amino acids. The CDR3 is CSAMTGGEETQYF. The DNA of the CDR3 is TGCAGTGCAATGACAGGGGGCGAAGAGACCCAGTACTTC.

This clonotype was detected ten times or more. The CDR3 nucleotides are TGTGCCAGCAGCCGTAGCGTCCAAGAGACCCAGTACTTC. Amino acids: CASSRSVQETQYF. The chain has TRBV11-2 and TRBJ2-5; TRBD2 might be the D (5 bases). The V end was cut by 5 bases, the J end by 1 base, with 8 bases between. The germline V gene encodes CDR1 SGHAT and CDR2 FQNNGV. The CDR3 has 13 amino acids.

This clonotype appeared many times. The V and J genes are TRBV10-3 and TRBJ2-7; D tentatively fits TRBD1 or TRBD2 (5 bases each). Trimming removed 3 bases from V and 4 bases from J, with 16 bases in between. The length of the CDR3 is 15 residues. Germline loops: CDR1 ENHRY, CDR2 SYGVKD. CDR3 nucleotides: TGTGCCATCAGTGAACCGGGGACGAAGTCGTACGAGCAGTACTTC. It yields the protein CAISEPGTKSYEQYF.

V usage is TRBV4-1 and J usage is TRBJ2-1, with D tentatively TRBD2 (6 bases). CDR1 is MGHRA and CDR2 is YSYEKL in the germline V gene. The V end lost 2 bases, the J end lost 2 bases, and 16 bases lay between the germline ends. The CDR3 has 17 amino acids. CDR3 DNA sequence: TGCGCCAGCAGCCAATTGCGGGGCGGAGGAACCTACAATGAGCAGTTCTTC. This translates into CASSQLRGGGTYNEQFF.

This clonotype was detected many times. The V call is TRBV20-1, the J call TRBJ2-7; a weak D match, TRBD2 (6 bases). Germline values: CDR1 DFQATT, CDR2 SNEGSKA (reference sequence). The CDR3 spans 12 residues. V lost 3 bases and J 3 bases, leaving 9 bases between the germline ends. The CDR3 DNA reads TGCAGTGCTAGGGCTAGCGTCTACGAGCAGTACTTC. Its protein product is CSARASVYEQYF.

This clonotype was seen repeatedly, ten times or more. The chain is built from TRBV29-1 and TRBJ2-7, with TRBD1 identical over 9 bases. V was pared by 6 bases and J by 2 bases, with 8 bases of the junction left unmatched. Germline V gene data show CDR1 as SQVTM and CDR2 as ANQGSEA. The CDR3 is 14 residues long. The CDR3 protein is CSVPGTGTTYEQYF. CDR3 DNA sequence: TGCAGCGTGCCCGGGACAGGGACTACCTACGAGCAGTACTTC.

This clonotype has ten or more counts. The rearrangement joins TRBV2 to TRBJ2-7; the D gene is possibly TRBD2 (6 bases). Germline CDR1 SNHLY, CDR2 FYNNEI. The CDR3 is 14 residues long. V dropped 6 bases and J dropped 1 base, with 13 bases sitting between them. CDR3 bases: TGTGCCAGCAGCCTGGGGCTAGCGTCCTACGAGCAGTACTTC. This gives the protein CASSLGLASYEQYF.

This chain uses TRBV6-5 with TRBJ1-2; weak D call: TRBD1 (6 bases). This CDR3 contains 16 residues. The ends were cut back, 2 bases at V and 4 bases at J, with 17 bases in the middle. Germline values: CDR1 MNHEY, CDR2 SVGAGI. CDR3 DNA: TGTGCCAGCAGTTACAATCGACAGGCAGCCGGCTATGGCTACACCTTC. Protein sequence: CASSYNRQAAGYGYTF.